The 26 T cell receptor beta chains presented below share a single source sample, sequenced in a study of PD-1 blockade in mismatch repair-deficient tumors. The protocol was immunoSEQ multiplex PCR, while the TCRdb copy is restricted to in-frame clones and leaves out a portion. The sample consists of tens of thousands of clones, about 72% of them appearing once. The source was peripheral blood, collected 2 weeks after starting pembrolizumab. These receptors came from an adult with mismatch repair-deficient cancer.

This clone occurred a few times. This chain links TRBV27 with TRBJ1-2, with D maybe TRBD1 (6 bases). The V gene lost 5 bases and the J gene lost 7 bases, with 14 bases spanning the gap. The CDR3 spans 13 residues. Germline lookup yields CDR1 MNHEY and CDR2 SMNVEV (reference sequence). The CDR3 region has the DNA TGTGCCAGCAGTCCCAGGACAGACGTTGGCTACACCTTC. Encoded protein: CASSPRTDVGYTF.

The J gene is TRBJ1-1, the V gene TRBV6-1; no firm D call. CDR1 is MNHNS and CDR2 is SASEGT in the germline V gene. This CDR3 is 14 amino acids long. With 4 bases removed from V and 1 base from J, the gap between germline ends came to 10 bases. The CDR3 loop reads CASSGLEGNTEAFF. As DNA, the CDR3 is TGTGCCAGCAGTGGGCTCGAGGGGAACACTGAAGCTTTCTTT.

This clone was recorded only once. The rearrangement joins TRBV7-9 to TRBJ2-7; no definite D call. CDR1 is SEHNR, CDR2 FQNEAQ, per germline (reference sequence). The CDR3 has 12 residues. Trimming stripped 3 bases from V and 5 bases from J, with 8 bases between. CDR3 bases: TGTGCCAGCAGCTTCGCAGAGCACGAGCAGTACTTC. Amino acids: CASSFAEHEQYF.

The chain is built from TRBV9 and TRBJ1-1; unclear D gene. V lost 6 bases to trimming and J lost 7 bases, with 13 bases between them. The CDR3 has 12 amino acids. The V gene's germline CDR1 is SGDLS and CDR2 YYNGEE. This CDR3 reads CASTSRAGEAFF. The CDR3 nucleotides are TGTGCCAGCACCTCGCGGGCGGGTGAAGCTTTCTTT.

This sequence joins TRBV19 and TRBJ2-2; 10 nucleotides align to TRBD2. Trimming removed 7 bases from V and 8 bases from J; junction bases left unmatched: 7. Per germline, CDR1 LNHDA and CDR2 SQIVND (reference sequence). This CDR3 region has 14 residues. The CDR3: CASIGLAGVGELFF. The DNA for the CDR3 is TGTGCCAGTATCGGGCTAGCGGGAGTGGGGGAGCTGTTTTTT.

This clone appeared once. The CDR3 region has the DNA TGTGCTAGTGGGCCCGTGGGACAGGGAGGGCCGGATACGCAGTATTTT. Translation: CASGPVGQGGPDTQYF. The chain joins TRBV12-5 to TRBJ2-3; 9 bases match TRBD1. The germline gives CDR1 LGHNT, CDR2 FRNRAP. The CDR3 consists of 16 residues. Trimming cost V 6 bases and J 6 bases; bases outside gene matches: 13.

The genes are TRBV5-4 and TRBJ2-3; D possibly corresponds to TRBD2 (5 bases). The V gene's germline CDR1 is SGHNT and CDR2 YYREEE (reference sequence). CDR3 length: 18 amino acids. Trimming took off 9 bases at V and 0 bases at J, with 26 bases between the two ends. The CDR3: CATRSGPDGKGSTDTQYF. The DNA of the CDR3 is TGTGCCACGAGATCTGGGCCCGACGGGAAGGGAAGCACAGATACGCAGTATTTT.

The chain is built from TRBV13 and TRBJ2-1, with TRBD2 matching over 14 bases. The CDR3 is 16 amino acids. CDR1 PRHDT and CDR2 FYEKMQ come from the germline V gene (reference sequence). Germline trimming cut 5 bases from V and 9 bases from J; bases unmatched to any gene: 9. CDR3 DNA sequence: TGTGCCAGCAGCACCGGTCGACTAGCGGGAGGGGGTGAGCAGTTCTTC. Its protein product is CASSTGRLAGGGEQFF.

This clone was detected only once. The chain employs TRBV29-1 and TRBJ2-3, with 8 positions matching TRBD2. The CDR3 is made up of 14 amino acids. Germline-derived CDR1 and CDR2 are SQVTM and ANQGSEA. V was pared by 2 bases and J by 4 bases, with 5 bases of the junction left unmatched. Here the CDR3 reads CSVEYSGNADTQYF. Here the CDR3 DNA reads TGCAGCGTTGAATATAGCGGGAACGCAGATACGCAGTATTTT.

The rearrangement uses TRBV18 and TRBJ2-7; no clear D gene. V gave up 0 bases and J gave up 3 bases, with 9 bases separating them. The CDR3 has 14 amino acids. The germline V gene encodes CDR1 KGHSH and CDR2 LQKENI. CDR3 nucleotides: TGTGCCAGCTCACCACCTGTGGGGATCTACGAGCAGTACTTC. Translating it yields CASSPPVGIYEQYF.

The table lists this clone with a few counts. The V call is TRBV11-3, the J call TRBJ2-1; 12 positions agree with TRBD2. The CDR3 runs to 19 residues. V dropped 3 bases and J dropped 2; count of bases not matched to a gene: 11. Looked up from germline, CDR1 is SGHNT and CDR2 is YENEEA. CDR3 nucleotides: TGTGCCAGCAGCTTTAACTATAGGACTAGCGGGACGACCTACAATGAGCAGTTCTTC. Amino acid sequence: CASSFNYRTSGTTYNEQFF.

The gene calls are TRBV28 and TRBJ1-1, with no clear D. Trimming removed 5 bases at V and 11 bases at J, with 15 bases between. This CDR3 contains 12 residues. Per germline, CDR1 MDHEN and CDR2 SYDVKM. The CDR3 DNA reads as TGTGCCAGCAGTCCCCGGAGGGCCACGGCTTTCTTT. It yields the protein CASSPRRATAFF.

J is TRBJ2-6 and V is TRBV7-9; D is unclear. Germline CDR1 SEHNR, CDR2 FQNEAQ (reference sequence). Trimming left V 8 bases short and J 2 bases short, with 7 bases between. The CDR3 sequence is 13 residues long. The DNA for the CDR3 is TGTGCCAGCGTGTACCCTGGGGCCAACGTCCTGACTTTC. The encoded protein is CASVYPGANVLTF.

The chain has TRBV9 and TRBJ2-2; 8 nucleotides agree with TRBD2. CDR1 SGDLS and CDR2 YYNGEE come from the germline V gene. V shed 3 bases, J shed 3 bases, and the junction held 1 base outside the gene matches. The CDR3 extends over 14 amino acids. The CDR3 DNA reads TGTGCCAGCAGCGCGGGACTAGACACCGGGGAGCTGTTTTTT. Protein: CASSAGLDTGELFF.

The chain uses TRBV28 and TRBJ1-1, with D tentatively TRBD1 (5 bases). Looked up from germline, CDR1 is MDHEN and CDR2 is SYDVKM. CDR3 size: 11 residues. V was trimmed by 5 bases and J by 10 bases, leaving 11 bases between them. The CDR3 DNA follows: TGTGCCAGCAGTATAGAGGGGCTAGCTTTCTTT. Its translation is CASSIEGLAFF.

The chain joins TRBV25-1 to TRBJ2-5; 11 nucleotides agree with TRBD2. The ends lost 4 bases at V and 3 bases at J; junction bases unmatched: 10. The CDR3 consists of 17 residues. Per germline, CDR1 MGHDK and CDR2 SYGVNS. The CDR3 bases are TGTGCCAGCAGTGCCGAACGGGGACTAGCGGAAAAAGAGACCCAGTACTTC. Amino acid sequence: CASSAERGLAEKETQYF.

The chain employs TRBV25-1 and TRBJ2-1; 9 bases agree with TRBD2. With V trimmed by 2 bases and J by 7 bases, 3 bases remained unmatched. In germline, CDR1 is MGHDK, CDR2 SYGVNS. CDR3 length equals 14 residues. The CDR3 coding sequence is TGTGCCAGCAGTGAAGTTCTAGCGGGAAATGAGCAGTTCTTC. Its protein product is CASSEVLAGNEQFF.

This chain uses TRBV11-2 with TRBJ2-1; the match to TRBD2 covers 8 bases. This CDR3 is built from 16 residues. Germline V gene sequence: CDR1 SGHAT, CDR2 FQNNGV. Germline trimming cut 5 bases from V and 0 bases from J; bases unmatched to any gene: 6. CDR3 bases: TGTGCCAGCAGCCCTAGCGGGTTTAGCTCCTACAATGAGCAGTTCTTC. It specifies CASSPSGFSSYNEQFF. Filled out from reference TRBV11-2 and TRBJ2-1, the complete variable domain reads EAGVAQSPRYKIIEKRQSVAFWCNPISGHATLYWYQQILGQGPKLLIQFQNNGVVDDSQLPKDRFSAERLKGVDSTLKIQPAKLEDSAVYLCASSPSGFSSYNEQFFGPGTRLTVL.

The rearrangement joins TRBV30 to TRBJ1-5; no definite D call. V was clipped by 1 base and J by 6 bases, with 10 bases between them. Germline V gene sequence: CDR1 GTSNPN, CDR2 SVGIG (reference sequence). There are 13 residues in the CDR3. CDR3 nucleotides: TGTGCCTGGAGTGGAGGGATCGCTCAGCCCCAGCATTTT. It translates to CAWSGGIAQPQHF.

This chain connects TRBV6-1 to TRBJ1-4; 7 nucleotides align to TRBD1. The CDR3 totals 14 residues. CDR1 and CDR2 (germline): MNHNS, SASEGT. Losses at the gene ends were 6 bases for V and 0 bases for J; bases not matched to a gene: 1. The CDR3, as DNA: TGTGCCAGCAGGCAGGGGGCAACTAATGAAAAACTGTTTTTT. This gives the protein CASRQGATNEKLFF.

The CDR3 DNA reads as TGTGCCAGCAGCCAAGTTTCCCTCCTCGGGGCAGATACGCAGTATTTT. Amino acid sequence: CASSQVSLLGADTQYF. This chain uses TRBV4-2 with TRBJ2-3; D is possibly TRBD2 (5 bases). V was shortened by 1 base and J by 4 bases, with 15 bases between the two germline ends. This CDR3 is built from 16 residues. CDR1 and CDR2 from the germline V gene are LGHNA and YNFKEQ.

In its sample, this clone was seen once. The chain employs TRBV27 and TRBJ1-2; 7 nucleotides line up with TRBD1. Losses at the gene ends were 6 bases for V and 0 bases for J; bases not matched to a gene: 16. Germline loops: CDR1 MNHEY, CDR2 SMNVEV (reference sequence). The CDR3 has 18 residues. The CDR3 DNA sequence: TGTGCCAGCAGAATGAGCGGGACAGATCATAACACTAACTATGGCTACACCTTC. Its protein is CASRMSGTDHNTNYGYTF.

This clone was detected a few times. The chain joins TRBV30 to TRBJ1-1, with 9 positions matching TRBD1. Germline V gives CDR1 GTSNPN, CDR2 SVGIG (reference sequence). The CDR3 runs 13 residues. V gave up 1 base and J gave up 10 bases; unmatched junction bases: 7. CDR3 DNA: TGTGCCTGGAGTGGCACAGGGGGCGCACGAGCTTTCTTT. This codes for CAWSGTGGARAFF.

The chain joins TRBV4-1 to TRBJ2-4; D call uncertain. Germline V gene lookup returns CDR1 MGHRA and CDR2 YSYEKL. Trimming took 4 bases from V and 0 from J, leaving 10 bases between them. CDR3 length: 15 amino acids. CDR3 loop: CASSPGPIAKNIQYF. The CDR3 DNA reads TGCGCCAGCAGCCCAGGTCCTATAGCCAAAAACATTCAGTACTTC.

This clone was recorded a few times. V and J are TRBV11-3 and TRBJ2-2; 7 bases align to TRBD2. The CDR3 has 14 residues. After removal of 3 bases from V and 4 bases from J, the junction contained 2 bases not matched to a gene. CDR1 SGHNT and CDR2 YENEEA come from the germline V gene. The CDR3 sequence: CASSFQRGTGELFF. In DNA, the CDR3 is TGTGCCAGCAGCTTCCAGCGGGGCACCGGGGAGCTGTTTTTT.

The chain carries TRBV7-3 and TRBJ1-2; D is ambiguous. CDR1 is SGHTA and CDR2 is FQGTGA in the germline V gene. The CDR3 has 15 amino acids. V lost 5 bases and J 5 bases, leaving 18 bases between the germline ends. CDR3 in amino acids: CASSLSDASIYGYTF. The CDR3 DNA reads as TGTGCCAGCAGCCTCTCGGACGCCTCAATTTATGGCTACACCTTC.